This is a list of T cell receptor beta chains from one sample in a study of blood T cell repertoires in COVID-19. The method was immunoSEQ multiplex PCR; TCRdb's version includes in-frame clones alone and lacks a portion of them. The sample has roughly 130,000 clones; roughly 77% are singletons. Material for sequencing was peripheral blood. The receptors here all came from a woman in her sixties or seventies with COVID-19, enrolled during active disease. The CDR3 runs from the conserved cysteine through the conserved F or W. The order of the fields is V gene, D gene, clone size, J gene, CDR3 DNA, CDR3 protein. D genes are given only for firm matches. Not every row has a clone size; where given, it reads once, few, many or a size class.

TRBV4-2	-	many	TRBJ2-5	TGTGCCAGCAGCCAAGATGCGGGAGAGACCCAGTACTTC	CASSQDAGETQYF
TRBV19	-	few	TRBJ2-5	TGTGCCACCAACAAAGGGACTCTGGAGACCCAGTACTTC	CATNKGTLETQYF
TRBV19	-	-	TRBJ1-6	TGTGCCAGTAGTACTCCGGGGAATTCACCCCTCCACTTT	CASSTPGNSPLHF
TRBV2	-	-	TRBJ2-4	TGTGCCAGCAGTTTACGGGGGACAGCCAAAAACATTCAGTACTTC	CASSLRGTAKNIQYF
TRBV7-8	TRBD2	few	TRBJ2-1	TGTGCCAGCAGCCTAGGGACTATTGAGCAGTTCTTC	CASSLGTIEQFF
TRBV6-1	TRBD1	few	TRBJ1-1	TGTGCCAGCAGTGAGACAGGGGCTGAAGCTTTCTTT	CASSETGAEAFF
TRBV3-1/TRBV3-2	TRBD1	-	TRBJ1-2	TGTGCCAGCAGCCGACACTCGACAGGGCTGGTAAGCGGCTACACCTTC	CASSRHSTGLVSGYTF
TRBV10-3	-	-	TRBJ1-3	TGTGCCATCAGTAACCTTGGACGGGAAGCTGGAAACACCATATATTTT	CAISNLGREAGNTIYF
TRBV15	TRBD1	-	TRBJ2-3	TGTGCCACCAGCAGTAAGGACAGGGCACGATTGAATACGCAGTATTTT	CATSSKDRARLNTQYF
TRBV10-3	-	-	TRBJ2-3	TGTGCCATCAGTCAAAACAGGGCCCCAGATACGCAGTATTTT	CAISQNRAPDTQYF
TRBV12-3/TRBV12-4	TRBD2	-	TRBJ2-3	TGTGCCAGCAGCCTGGGACTAGCGGGGCAGTATTTT	CASSLGLAGQYF
TRBV28	-	-	TRBJ2-5	TGTGCCAGCAGTTTACCCGGGTCGGAGACCCAGTACTTC	CASSLPGSETQYF
TRBV5-1	-	-	TRBJ2-1	TGCGCCAGCAGCTTGACTAGCTTGATCTACAATGAGCAGTTCTTC	CASSLTSLIYNEQFF
TRBV28	TRBD2	-	TRBJ2-7	TGTGCCAGCAGTTTCGATCTAGCGGGCTTAACCTACGAGCAGTACTTC	CASSFDLAGLTYEQYF
TRBV9	-	-	TRBJ2-5	TGTGCCAGCAGCGTCACCGGGCTAGAAGCGGCCCAGTACTTC	CASSVTGLEAAQYF
TRBV6-5	TRBD1	-	TRBJ2-7	TGTGCCAGCAGACATTATACAGGGGGCCCCTACGAGCAGTACTTC	CASRHYTGGPYEQYF
TRBV5-4	-	-	TRBJ2-6	TGTGCCAGCAGCCTTGCGGTATCTGGGGCCAACGTCCTGACTTTC	CASSLAVSGANVLTF
TRBV5-6	-	few	TRBJ2-3	TGTGCCAGCAGCTTCCGAAGCGCGTCGACAGATACGCAGTATTTT	CASSFRSASTDTQYF
TRBV6-4	TRBD1	-	TRBJ2-3	TGTGCCAGCAGTGAAGCAAGGGGGCCCGGGAATACGCAGTATTTT	CASSEARGPGNTQYF
TRBV19	-	-	TRBJ1-2	TGTGCCAGTAGTATAGATCTGGGGCGGACCAACTATGGCTACACCTTC	CASSIDLGRTNYGYTF
TRBV15	-	-	TRBJ2-7	TGTGCCACCAGCAGGGACGGACAGTTGCGGTACTTC	CATSRDGQLRYF
TRBV2	TRBD1	few	TRBJ1-5	TGTGCCAGCAGTTGGACAGGCAGCAATCAGCCCCAGCATTTT	CASSWTGSNQPQHF
TRBV3-1/TRBV3-2	-	-	TRBJ1-5	TGTGCCAGCAGCCAAGATCTGGGGCCGCCAGGAGCCCAGCATTTT	CASSQDLGPPGAQHF
TRBV2	-	-	TRBJ2-5	TGTGCCAGCAGTCTTGGACTCCCTGGCCAAGAGACCCAGTACTTC	CASSLGLPGQETQYF
TRBV25-1	-	few	TRBJ1-3	TGTGCTACGCACGGTTCTGGAAACACCATATATTTT	CATHGSGNTIYF